This entry lists 4 T cell receptor beta chains sequenced from one sample in a study of T cell clonality in common variable immunodeficiency. The protocol was immunoSEQ multiplex PCR, while the TCRdb copy is restricted to in-frame clones and leaves out a portion. The sample contains around 45,000 clones, none occurring once; about 10% lies in the top ten. Sequencing input: peripheral blood mononuclear cells. Receptor source: a person between 18 and 75 years old in good health.

Many counts were recorded for this clone. CDR3 region: CSARDYGQGIADEQYF. Partial CDR3 DNA: TGCAGTGCTAGAGATTATGGACAGGGAATAGCGGACGAG. The chain uses TRBV20-1 and TRBJ2-7, with 8 positions matching TRBD1. The DNA ends 3 residues before the CDR3 does, and the rest of the CDR3 is filled in from the germline J gene. The CDR3 sequence is 16 residues long. CDR1 is DFQATT and CDR2 is SNEGSKA in the germline V gene (reference sequence). The junction had 12 bases not matched to a gene; V was cut back by 0 bases and J by 5 bases.

This clone occurred a few times. The DNA read from the CDR3 is TGTGCCAGCAGCTTTTTTTATAGCGGGCAATACGAG. This encodes CASSFFYSGQYE. Given in full, the CDR3 is CASSFFYSGQYEQYF. The J gene is TRBJ2-7, the V gene TRBV11-2, with 7 bases matching TRBD2. The CDR3 end is not reached by the read, which stops 3 residues before it; the germline J gene fills it in. The CDR3 contains 15 residues. With V trimmed by 3 bases and J by 4 bases, 9 bases remained unmatched. The germline V gene has CDR1 SGHAT and CDR2 FQNNGV.

Many counts were recorded for this clone. The CDR3 end falls 3 residues outside the read, so it is completed with the germline J gene. The V gene is TRBV2, the J gene TRBJ1-2; D possibly corresponds to TRBD1 (5 bases). Germline V CDR1 and CDR2: SNHLY, FYNNEI. The germline V and J ends were trimmed by 3 bases and 7 bases, with 15 bases remaining between them. The CDR3 extends over 14 amino acids. The CDR3: CASSDVDGRGGYTF. The covered CDR3 bases are TGTGCCAGCAGTGATGTCGACGGTAGGGGTGGC.

This clone showed up many times. The read stops 3 residues short of the end of the CDR3; the missing end is completed from the germline J gene. The chain couples TRBV6-2 or TRBV6-3 to TRBJ2-7, with 7 bases fitting TRBD1. The V segment lost 6 bases and the J segment 6 bases; nucleotides outside the gene matches: 5. This CDR3 is 12 amino acids long. CDR1 and CDR2 (germline): MNHEY, SVGEGT. The sequenced part of the CDR3 DNA is TGTGCCAGCAGCAAGACAGGGATCGAG. Its protein product is CASSKTGIE. The CDR3 in its entirety is CASSKTGIEQYF.